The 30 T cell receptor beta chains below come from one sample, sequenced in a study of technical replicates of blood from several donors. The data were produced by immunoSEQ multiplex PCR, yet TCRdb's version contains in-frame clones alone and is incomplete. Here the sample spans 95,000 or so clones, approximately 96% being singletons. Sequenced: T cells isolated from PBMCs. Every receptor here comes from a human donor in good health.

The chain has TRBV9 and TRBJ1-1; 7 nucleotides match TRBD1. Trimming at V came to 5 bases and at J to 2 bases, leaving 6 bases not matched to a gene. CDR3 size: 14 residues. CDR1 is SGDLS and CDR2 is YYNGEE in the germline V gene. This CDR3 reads CASRPTGVNTEAFF. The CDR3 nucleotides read TGTGCCAGCAGACCAACAGGGGTCAACACTGAAGCTTTCTTT.

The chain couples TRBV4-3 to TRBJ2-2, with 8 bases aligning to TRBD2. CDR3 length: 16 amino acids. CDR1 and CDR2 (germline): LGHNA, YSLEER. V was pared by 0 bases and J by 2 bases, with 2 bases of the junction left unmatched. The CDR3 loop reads CASSQEAGGNTGELFF. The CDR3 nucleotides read TGCGCCAGCAGCCAAGAGGCGGGAGGTAACACCGGGGAGCTGTTTTTT.

CDR3 bases: TGTGCCAGCATATTGGGCGGGGAGCAGTTCTTC. It is translated as CASILGGEQFF. The V and J genes are TRBV27 and TRBJ2-1, with a tentative D call TRBD2 (5 bases). The germline V and J ends were trimmed by 7 bases and 10 bases, with 11 bases remaining between them. This CDR3 is built from 11 residues. The V gene's germline CDR1 is MNHEY and CDR2 SMNVEV (reference sequence).

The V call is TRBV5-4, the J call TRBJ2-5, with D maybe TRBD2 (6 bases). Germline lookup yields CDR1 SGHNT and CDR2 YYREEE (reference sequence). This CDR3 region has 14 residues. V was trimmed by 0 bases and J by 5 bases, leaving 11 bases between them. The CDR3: CASSLEEGFETQYF. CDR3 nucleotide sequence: TGTGCCAGCAGCTTGGAGGAGGGTTTTGAGACCCAGTACTTC.

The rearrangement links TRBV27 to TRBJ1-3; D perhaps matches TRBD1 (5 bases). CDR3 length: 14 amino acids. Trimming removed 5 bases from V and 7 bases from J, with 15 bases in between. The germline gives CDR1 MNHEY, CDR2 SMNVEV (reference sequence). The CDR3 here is CASSTSRGANTIYF. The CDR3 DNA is TGTGCCAGCAGTACATCCCGCGGGGCTAACACCATATATTTT.

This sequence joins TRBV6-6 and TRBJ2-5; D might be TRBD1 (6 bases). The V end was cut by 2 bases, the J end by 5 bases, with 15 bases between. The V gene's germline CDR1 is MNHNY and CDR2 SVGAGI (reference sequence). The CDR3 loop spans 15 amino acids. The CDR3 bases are TGTGCCAGCAGTTACATGATAGGGCAGGGGGAGACCCAGTACTTC. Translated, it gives CASSYMIGQGETQYF.

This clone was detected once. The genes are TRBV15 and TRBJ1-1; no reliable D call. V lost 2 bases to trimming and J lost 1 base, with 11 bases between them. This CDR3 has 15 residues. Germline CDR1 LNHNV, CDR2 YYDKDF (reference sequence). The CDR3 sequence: CATSRTHAGNTEAFF. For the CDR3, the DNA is TGTGCCACCAGCAGAACCCACGCAGGGAACACTGAAGCTTTCTTT. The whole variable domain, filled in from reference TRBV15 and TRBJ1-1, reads DAMVIQNPRYQVTQFGKPVTLSCSQTLNHNVMYWYQQKSSQAPKLLFHYYDKDFNNEADTPDNFQSRRPNTSFCFLDIRSPGLGDTAMYLCATSRTHAGNTEAFFGQGTRLTVV.

CDR3 protein: CASSQVGAGVQYF. In nucleotides, the CDR3 is TGTGCCAGCAGCCAAGTCGGAGCGGGAGTTCAGTACTTC. This sequence joins TRBV14 and TRBJ2-5, with TRBD2 matching over 8 bases. Germline CDR1 SGHDN, CDR2 FVKESK. J lost 11 bases, V lost 1 base, and 6 bases had no gene match. The CDR3 loop spans 13 amino acids.

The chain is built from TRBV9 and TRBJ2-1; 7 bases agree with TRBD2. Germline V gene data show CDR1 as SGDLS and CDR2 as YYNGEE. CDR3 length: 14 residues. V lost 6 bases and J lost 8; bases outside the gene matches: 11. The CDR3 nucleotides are TGTGCCAGCAACAAAGGCGGGAGTGCGGATGAGCAGTTCTTC. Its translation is CASNKGGSADEQFF.

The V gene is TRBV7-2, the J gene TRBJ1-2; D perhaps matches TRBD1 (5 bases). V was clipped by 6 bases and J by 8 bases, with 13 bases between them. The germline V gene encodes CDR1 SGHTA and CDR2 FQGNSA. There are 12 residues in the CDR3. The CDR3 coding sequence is TGTGCCAGCAGGGAGGGAGGGGAAGGCTACACCTTC. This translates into CASREGGEGYTF.

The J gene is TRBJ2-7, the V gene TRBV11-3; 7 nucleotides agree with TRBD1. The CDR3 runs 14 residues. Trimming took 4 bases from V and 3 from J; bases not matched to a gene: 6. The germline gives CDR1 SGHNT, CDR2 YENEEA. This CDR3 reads CASSSQGRDYEQYF. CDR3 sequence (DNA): TGTGCCAGCAGCTCACAGGGGCGCGACTACGAGCAGTACTTC.

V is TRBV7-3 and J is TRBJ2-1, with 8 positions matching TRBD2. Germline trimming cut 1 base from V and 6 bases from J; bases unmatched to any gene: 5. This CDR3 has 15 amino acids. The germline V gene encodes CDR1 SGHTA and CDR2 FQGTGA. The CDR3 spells CASSLISTSANEQFF. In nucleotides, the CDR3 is TGTGCCAGCAGCTTAATATCGACTAGCGCCAATGAGCAGTTCTTC.

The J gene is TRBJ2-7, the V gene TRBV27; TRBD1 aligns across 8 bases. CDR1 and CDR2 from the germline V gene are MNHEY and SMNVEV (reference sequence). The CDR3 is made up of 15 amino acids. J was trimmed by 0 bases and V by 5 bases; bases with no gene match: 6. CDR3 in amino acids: CASSPDRGDSYEQYF. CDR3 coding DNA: TGTGCCAGCAGTCCAGACAGGGGAGACTCCTACGAGCAGTACTTC.

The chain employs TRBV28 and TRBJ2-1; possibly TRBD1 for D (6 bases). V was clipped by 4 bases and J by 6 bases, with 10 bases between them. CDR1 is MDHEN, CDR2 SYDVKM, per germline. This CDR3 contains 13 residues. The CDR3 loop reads CASSSQGPNEQFF. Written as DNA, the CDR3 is TGTGCCAGCAGTTCCCAGGGGCCCAATGAGCAGTTCTTC.

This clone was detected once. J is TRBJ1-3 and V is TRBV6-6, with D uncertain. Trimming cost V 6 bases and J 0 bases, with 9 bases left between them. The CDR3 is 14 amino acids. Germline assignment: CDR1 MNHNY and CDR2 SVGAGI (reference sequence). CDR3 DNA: TGTGCCAGCAGGAACGGAGGCTCTGGAAACACCATATATTTT. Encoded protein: CASRNGGSGNTIYF.

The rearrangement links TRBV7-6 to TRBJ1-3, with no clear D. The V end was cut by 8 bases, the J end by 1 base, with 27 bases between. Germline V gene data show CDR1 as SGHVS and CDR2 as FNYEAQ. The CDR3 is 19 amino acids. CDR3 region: CASSRPSGVVFRSGNTIYF. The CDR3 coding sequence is TGTGCCAGCTCGAGGCCCTCGGGAGTAGTCTTCAGGTCTGGAAACACCATATATTTT.

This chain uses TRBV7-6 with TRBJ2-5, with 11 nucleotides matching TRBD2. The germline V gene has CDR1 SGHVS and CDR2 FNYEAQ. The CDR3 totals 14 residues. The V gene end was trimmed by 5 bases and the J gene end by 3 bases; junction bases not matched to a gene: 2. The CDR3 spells CASSILAGEETQYF. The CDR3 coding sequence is TGTGCCAGCAGCATACTAGCGGGAGAAGAGACCCAGTACTTC.

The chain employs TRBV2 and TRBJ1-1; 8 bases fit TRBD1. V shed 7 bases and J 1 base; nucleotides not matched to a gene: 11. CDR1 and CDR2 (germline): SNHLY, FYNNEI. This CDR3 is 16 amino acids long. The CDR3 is CASTRTRGTGNTEAFF. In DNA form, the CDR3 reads TGTGCCAGCACCCGAACCCGGGGGACAGGGAACACTGAAGCTTTCTTT.

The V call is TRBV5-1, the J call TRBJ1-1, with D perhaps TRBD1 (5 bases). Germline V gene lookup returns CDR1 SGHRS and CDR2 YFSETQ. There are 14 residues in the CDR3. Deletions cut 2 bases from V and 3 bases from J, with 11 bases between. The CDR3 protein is CASSFGSGDTEAFF. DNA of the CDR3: TGCGCCAGCAGCTTTGGGTCGGGGGACACTGAAGCTTTCTTT. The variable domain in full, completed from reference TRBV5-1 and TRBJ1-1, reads KAGVTQTPRYLIKTRGQQVTLSCSPISGHRSVSWYQQTPGQGLQFLFEYFSETQRNKGNFPGRFSGRQFSNSRSEMNVSTLELGDSALYLCASSFGSGDTEAFFGQGTRLTVV.

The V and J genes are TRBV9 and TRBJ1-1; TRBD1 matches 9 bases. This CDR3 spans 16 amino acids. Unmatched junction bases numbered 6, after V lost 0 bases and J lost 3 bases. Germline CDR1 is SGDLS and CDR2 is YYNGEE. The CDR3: CASSVAPQGADTEAFF. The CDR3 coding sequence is TGTGCCAGCAGCGTAGCCCCACAGGGGGCAGACACTGAAGCTTTCTTT.

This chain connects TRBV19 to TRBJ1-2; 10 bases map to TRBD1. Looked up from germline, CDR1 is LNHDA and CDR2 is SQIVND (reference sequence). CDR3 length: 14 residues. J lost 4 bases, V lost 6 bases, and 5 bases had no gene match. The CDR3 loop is CASRTGTGAYGYTF. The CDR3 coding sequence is TGTGCCAGTAGGACCGGGACAGGGGCCTATGGCTACACCTTC.

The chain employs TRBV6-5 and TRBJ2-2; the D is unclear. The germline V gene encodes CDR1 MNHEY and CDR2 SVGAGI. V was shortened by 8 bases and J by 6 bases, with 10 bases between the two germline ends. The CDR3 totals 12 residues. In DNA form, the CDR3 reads TGTGCCAGCGCTGCTGGCCCCGGGGAGCTGTTTTTT. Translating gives CASAAGPGELFF.

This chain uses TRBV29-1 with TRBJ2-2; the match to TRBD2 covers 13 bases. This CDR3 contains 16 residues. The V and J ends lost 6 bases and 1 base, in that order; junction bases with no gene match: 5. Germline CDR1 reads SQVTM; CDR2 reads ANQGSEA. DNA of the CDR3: TGCAGCGTAGGGACTAGCGGGACAATGAACACCGGGGAGCTGTTTTTT. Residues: CSVGTSGTMNTGELFF.

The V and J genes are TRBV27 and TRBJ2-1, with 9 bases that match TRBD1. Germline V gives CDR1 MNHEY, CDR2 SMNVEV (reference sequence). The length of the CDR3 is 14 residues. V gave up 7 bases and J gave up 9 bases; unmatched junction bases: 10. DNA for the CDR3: TGTGCCAGCACCCCGGACAGGGGAGTGACTGAGCAGTTCTTC. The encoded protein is CASTPDRGVTEQFF.

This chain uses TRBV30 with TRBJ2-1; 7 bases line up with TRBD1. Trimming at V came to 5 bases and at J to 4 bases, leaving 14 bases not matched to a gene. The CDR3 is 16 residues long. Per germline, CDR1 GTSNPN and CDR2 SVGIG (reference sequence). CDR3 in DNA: TGTGCCTGGGAGGGATTAACAGGGGATGTGTACAATGAGCAGTTCTTC. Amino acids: CAWEGLTGDVYNEQFF.

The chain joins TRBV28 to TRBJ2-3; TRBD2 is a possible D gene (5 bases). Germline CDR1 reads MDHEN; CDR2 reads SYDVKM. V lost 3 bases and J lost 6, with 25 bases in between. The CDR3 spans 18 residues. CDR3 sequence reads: CASSFTGAPRAGWDTQYF. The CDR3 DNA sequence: TGTGCCAGCAGTTTCACCGGAGCCCCGCGGGCCGGCTGGGATACGCAGTATTTT.

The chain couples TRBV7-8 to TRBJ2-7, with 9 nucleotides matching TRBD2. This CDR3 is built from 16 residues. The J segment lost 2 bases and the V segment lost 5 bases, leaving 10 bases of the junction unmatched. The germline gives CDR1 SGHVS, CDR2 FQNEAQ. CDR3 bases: TGTGCCAGCAGCCCCCCACTGGGACTAGCTGCCTACGAGCAGTACTTC. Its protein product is CASSPPLGLAAYEQYF.

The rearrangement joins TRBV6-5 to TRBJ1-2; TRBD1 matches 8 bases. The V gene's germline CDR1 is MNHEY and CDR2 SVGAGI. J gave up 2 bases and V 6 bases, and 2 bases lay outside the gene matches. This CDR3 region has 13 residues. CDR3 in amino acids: CASSRQGNYGYTF. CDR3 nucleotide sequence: TGTGCCAGCAGCCGACAGGGGAACTATGGCTACACCTTC.

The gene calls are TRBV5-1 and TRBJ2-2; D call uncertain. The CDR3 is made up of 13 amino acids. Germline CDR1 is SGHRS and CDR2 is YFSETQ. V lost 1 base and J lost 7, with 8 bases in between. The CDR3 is CASSLFTGGELFF. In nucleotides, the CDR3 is TGCGCCAGCAGCTTGTTCACCGGCGGGGAGCTGTTTTTT.

CDR3 sequence (DNA): TGCGCCAGCACCACTACAGGGTCGACTAATGAAAAACTGTTTTTT. Protein: CASTTTGSTNEKLFF. This chain joins TRBV4-1 and TRBJ1-4, with a weak D call TRBD1 (6 bases). Germline V gives CDR1 MGHRA, CDR2 YSYEKL. The V gene lost 7 bases and the J gene lost 2 bases, with 14 bases spanning the gap. The CDR3 spans 15 residues.